One T cell receptor beta chain is described in this entry. This sample is part of a study of blood T cell repertoires in COVID-19. The data were produced by immunoSEQ multiplex PCR, yet TCRdb's version contains in-frame clones alone and is incomplete. The sample records over 85,000 clones, about 85% being singletons. CDR1 is SGHRS and CDR2 is YFSETQ in the germline V gene. The CDR3 is 13 amino acids. V was clipped by 2 bases and J by 3 bases, with 9 bases between them. The clonotype originates from a human donor in a cohort sampled during active COVID-19. Specimen: peripheral blood. The rearrangement uses TRBV5-1 and TRBJ2-7; D might be TRBD1 (5 bases). The CDR3 bases are TGCGCCAGCAGCTTAAGACAGAACTACGAGCAGTACTTC. It encodes CASSLRQNYEQYF.